Presented here are 4 T cell receptor beta chains from one specimen sequenced in a study of T cell changes during pregnancy in multiple sclerosis. The table came from immunoSEQ multiplex PCR; TCRdb's copy has only in-frame clones and leaves some out. The sample holds 40,000 to 50,000 clones, roughly nine tenths seen once. Material: CD8+ T cells from peripheral blood mononuclear cells, obtained after pregnancy. The receptors come from a female donor with multiple sclerosis, enrolled in a pregnancy study.

The chain links TRBV5-1 to TRBJ2-3, with D possibly matching TRBD2 (7 bases). Germline assignment: CDR1 SGHRS and CDR2 YFSETQ. V gave up 0 bases and J gave up 3 bases, with 14 bases separating them. The CDR3 is 16 residues long. In nucleotides, the CDR3 is TGCGCCAGCAGCTTGGAGTCGGGGGGCTTTACAGATACGCAGTATTTT. Protein: CASSLESGGFTDTQYF.

The chain recombines TRBV6-6 with TRBJ2-1; TRBD2 might be the D (5 bases). Germline CDR1 is MNHNY and CDR2 is SVGAGI (reference sequence). The germline V and J ends were trimmed by 2 bases and 3 bases, with 8 bases remaining between them. The CDR3 covers 14 residues. CDR3 loop: CASSYAGSYNEQFF. Here the CDR3 DNA reads TGTGCCAGCAGTTACGCGGGTAGCTACAATGAGCAGTTCTTC.

The chain combines TRBV19 with TRBJ1-1; D gene uncertain. The CDR3 loop spans 11 amino acids. Trimming removed 7 bases at V and 6 bases at J, with 9 bases between. The germline gives CDR1 LNHDA, CDR2 SQIVND (reference sequence). The CDR3 DNA sequence: TGTGCCAGTAACGGCGGGCCTGAAGCTTTCTTT. It codes for CASNGGPEAFF. The complete variable domain, with remaining parts taken from reference TRBV19 and TRBJ1-1, reads DGGITQSPKYLFRKEGQNVTLSCEQNLNHDAMYWYRQDPGQGLRLIYYSQIVNDFQKGDIAEGYSVSREKKESFPLTVTSAQKNPTAFYLCASNGGPEAFFGQGTRLTVV.

This chain connects TRBV2 to TRBJ1-3, with D uncertain. This CDR3 has 15 amino acids. CDR1 is SNHLY, CDR2 FYNNEI, per germline. Trimming cost V 8 bases and J 0 bases, with 14 bases left between them. This CDR3 is CASRESPGSGNTIYF. Written as DNA, the CDR3 is TGTGCCAGCCGGGAGAGCCCTGGCTCTGGAAACACCATATATTTT.